These 18 T cell receptor beta chains came from one sample sequenced in a study of T cells in Graves' hyperthyroidism and ophthalmopathy. Amplification targeted TCR beta CDR3 regions from RNA transcripts. The primer set for the first-round RT-PCR of the TCR CDR3 was HTBI. MiXCR was run by TCRdb on the multiplex PCR reads, yielding one entry per CDR3 protein. The sample contains about 210,000 distinct CDR3 sequences, around 19% of which appear only once. The sequencing sample was made of blood. These receptors were taken from a man aged 40-49 years with Graves' hyperthyroidism.

This clonotype has ten or more counts. V usage is TRBV7-8 and J usage is TRBJ2-5, with D uncertain. CDR3 length equals 14 residues. Looked up from germline, CDR1 is SGHVS and CDR2 is FQNEAQ. The ends were cut back, 5 bases at V and 4 bases at J, with 14 bases in the middle. This chain's CDR3 is CASSLLVSRETQYF. CDR3 bases: TGTGCCAGCAGCCTCCTTGTGAGTCGAGAGACCCAGTACTTC.

This chain connects TRBV7-2 to TRBJ2-1; 9 bases match TRBD2. V lost 1 base to trimming and J lost 4 bases; unmatched junction nucleotides: 5. CDR3 length equals 16 residues. Germline V lookup: CDR1 SGHTA, CDR2 FQGNSA. CDR3 DNA: TGTGCCAGCAGCTTAGGTCTAGCGGGACGGTACAATGAGCAGTTCTTC. Protein product: CASSLGLAGRYNEQFF.

The chain combines TRBV24-1 with TRBJ2-2; D unclear. This CDR3 has 11 amino acids. V was shortened by 6 bases and J by 7 bases, with 5 bases between the two germline ends. The V gene's germline CDR1 is KGHDR and CDR2 SFDVKD. As DNA, the CDR3 is TGTGCCACCAGTTGGGTCGGGGAGCTGTTTTTT. Its protein is CATSWVGELFF.

This chain uses TRBV4-3 with TRBJ1-1; D ambiguous. Germline CDR1 LGHNA, CDR2 YSLEER. V was clipped by 8 bases and J by 4 bases, with 17 bases between them. CDR3 length: 14 amino acids. CDR3 bases: TGCGCCAGCTCCCCCAGCCTCCGGGGCACTGAAGCTTTCTTT. Protein: CASSPSLRGTEAFF.

This clonotype has a count of ten or more. The V call is TRBV5-6, the J call TRBJ2-1, with D possibly TRBD1 on 7 matching bases. CDR1 is SGHDT, CDR2 YYEEEE, per germline. The CDR3 is made up of 14 amino acids. The V and J ends lost 3 bases and 6 bases respectively, with 13 bases between them. DNA of the CDR3: TGTGCCAGCAGCTGGAGGGGGCACACCAATGAGCAGTTCTTC. Amino acid sequence: CASSWRGHTNEQFF.

Many counts were recorded for this clonotype. This chain uses TRBV7-9 with TRBJ2-7; tentatively, D is TRBD1 (7 bases). Trimming took 8 bases from V and 1 from J, leaving 12 bases between them. The CDR3 contains 13 residues. CDR1 is SEHNR, CDR2 FQNEAQ, per germline (reference sequence). The chain's CDR3 is CASQGGHSYEQYF. The CDR3 DNA is TGTGCCAGCCAGGGGGGACATTCCTACGAGCAGTACTTC.

This clonotype has only a few counts. The rearrangement joins TRBV11-2 to TRBJ1-2, with D possibly being TRBD1 (5 bases). Trimming shortened V by 7 bases and J by 0 bases, and 18 bases separated the two germline ends. Germline-derived CDR1 and CDR2 are SGHAT and FQNNGV. The CDR3 is 16 residues long. The CDR3 bases are TGTGCCAGCAACTCCGTGAGTGGGGCCCCTAACTATGGCTACACCTTC. As protein: CASNSVSGAPNYGYTF.

This clonotype was seen many times. The chain carries TRBV6-1 and TRBJ2-5; 11 bases line up with TRBD1. This CDR3 is 14 amino acids long. CDR1 and CDR2 from the germline V gene are MNHNS and SASEGT. With 6 bases clipped from V and 5 bases from J, the junction kept 5 bases outside the gene matches. In nucleotides, the CDR3 is TGTGCCAGCAGAAGGACAGGGGGCATGGAGACCCAGTACTTC. Its translation is CASRRTGGMETQYF.

This chain links TRBV27 with TRBJ2-7, with D possibly TRBD1 on 6 matching bases. The length of the CDR3 is 15 residues. Germline CDR1 is MNHEY and CDR2 is SMNVEV (reference sequence). Trimming cost V 5 bases and J 3 bases, with 17 bases left between them. In DNA form, the CDR3 reads TGTGCCAGCAGTACAGCCGGGACAACTAACTACGAGCAGTACTTC. Translating gives CASSTAGTTNYEQYF.

This clonotype has a handful of counts. Sequence at one end of the junction differs from germline and may be a read error. The chain uses TRBV2 and TRBJ2-3; possibly TRBD2 for D (5 bases). Germline lookup yields CDR1 SNHLY and CDR2 FYNNEI. CDR3 length: 13 residues. CDR3 DNA sequence: TGTGCCGGCAGCTCGGGTAGAGGGGATACGCAGTATTTT. Translating gives CAGSSGRGDTQYF. Supplemented by reference TRBV2 and TRBJ2-3, the full variable domain reads EPEVTQTPSHQVTQMGQEVILRCVPISNHLYFYWYRQILGQKVEFLVSFYNNEISEKSEIFDDQFSVERPDGSNFTLKIRSTKLEDSAMYFCAGSSGRGDTQYFGPGTRLTVL.

The sample holds many counts of this clonotype. This rearrangement joins TRBV2 to TRBJ1-4, with D possibly TRBD1 on 6 matching bases. The CDR3 covers 14 residues. V was trimmed by 7 bases and J by 4 bases, leaving 13 bases between them. Germline CDR1 is SNHLY and CDR2 is FYNNEI. The CDR3 loop is CASNRDGINEKLFF. As DNA, the CDR3 is TGTGCCAGCAACAGGGACGGAATTAATGAAAAACTGTTTTTT.

This clonotype was seen at least ten times. The chain recombines TRBV5-1 with TRBJ1-6; TRBD1 is a possible D gene (6 bases). The germline V and J ends were trimmed by 4 bases and 8 bases, with 16 bases remaining between them. In germline, CDR1 is SGHRS, CDR2 YFSETQ. The CDR3 is 15 residues long. The DNA for the CDR3 is TGCGCCAGCAGCCTAACAGGGATTGGGGATTCACCCCTCCACTTT. This codes for CASSLTGIGDSPLHF.

This clonotype was picked up many times. The rearrangement joins TRBV6-6 to TRBJ2-3, with a weak D call TRBD1 (6 bases). The CDR3 is 15 amino acids. The germline V and J ends were trimmed by 2 bases and 5 bases, with 14 bases remaining between them. The germline gives CDR1 MNHNY, CDR2 SVGAGI (reference sequence). CDR3 sequence (DNA): TGTGCCAGCAGTTACAGGCCAGGGGTGTTAGATACGCAGTATTTT. Its translation is CASSYRPGVLDTQYF.

Only a few counts were recorded for this clonotype. The rearrangement uses TRBV5-1 and TRBJ1-4; D is perhaps TRBD1 (5 bases). The CDR3 is 13 residues long. The germline CDR1 and CDR2 sequences are SGHRS and YFSETQ. Trimming shortened V by 5 bases and J by 12 bases, and 17 bases separated the two germline ends. DNA of the CDR3: TGCGCCAGCAGGGATGACAGCCCGGGACAACTGTTTTTT. Residues: CASRDDSPGQLFF.

The DNA for the CDR3 is TGTGCCAGCAGTGCCCCGGGGGGACACGGACAAGAGACCCAGTACTTC. Translated, it gives CASSAPGGHGQETQYF. V gene TRBV12-3 or TRBV12-4 combines with J gene TRBJ2-5; D might be TRBD2 (7 bases). Trimming shortened V by 5 bases and J by 2 bases, and 18 bases separated the two germline ends. The CDR3 is 16 amino acids.

At least ten counts were recorded for this clonotype. This chain uses TRBV11-1 with TRBJ1-1; no firm D call. Between the trimmed V and J ends, which lost 5 bases and 0 bases, there was a span of 7 bases. Germline CDR1 is SGHAT and CDR2 is FQDESV (reference sequence). CDR3 length: 13 residues. The CDR3 sequence: CASSPRVNTEAFF. Here the CDR3 DNA reads TGTGCCAGCAGCCCACGCGTGAACACTGAAGCTTTCTTT.

This rearrangement joins TRBV6-1 to TRBJ2-5, with 7 bases lining up with TRBD2. The junction had 5 bases not matched to a gene; V was cut back by 8 bases and J by 2 bases. The CDR3 runs 13 residues. Germline loops: CDR1 MNHNS, CDR2 SASEGT. The CDR3 DNA reads as TGTGCCAGCTTTTCCGGGGGGCAAGAGACCCAGTACTTC. Its protein is CASFSGGQETQYF.

This clonotype came up many times. The chain carries TRBV5-5 and TRBJ2-5; 9 bases line up with TRBD2. V shed 4 bases, J shed 1 base, and the junction held 8 bases outside the gene matches. Looked up from germline, CDR1 is SGHKS and CDR2 is YYEKEE (reference sequence). The CDR3 extends over 16 amino acids. The CDR3 sequence: CASSPLLRGGQETQYF. The CDR3 nucleotides read TGTGCCAGCAGCCCCCTGTTGCGGGGGGGCCAAGAGACCCAGTACTTC.